This T cell receptor (beta chain) was documented in a study of blood T cell repertoires in COVID-19 (TCRdb year 2020). Broadly, across the study: Collaborator samples came from the United States, Italy and Spain and covered acute and convalescent phases of COVID-19. Samples were obtained from the ongoing ImmuneRACE study (first 160 participants) and from some 1,200 subjects provided by 6 global collaborators. HLA class I and class II types, where available, came from metadata supplied by the sample provider rather than from assay-based typing. Deeply sampled blood TCRbeta repertoires from subjects exposed to, actively infected with, or recovered from COVID-19 were included in the dataset. The material from the prospective study consisted of cDNA or gDNA derived from T cells, B-cell-depleted T cells, or PBMCs. The repertoires were made available in a free public database intended to serve as a resource for research on the immune response to SARS-CoV-2. The sample metadata nearly always contained a de-identified subject ID, COVID-19 status, age in years and sex.

Remarks on this clone: Its cognate antigen has yet to be identified. No clone much larger than this one lies a single base away; base qualities are absent.

Results the study describes overall, beyond this receptor: Clinical and demographic metadata were provided uncurated, with the amount varying by source and participant.

TCRbeta CDR3 regions were amplified from genomic DNA by means of the immunoSEQ Assay, a bias-controlled multiplex PCR. The paper's data handling went like this. Within the assay, amplification of reference gene primers was used to estimate how many nucleated cells each sample contained. Sequence reads were collapsed and filtered to measure the absolute abundance of every unique TCRbeta CDR3 rearrangement. For each sample, productive Simpson clonality was calculated by taking the square root of Simpson's diversity index across productive rearrangements. Sourced from immuneACCESS, this table was stored by TCRdb with only in-frame sequences that have V and J called. A share of the clones is absent; for the studies checked, an unresolved V gene accounts for under half, and the remainder has no known explanation. Clone size and V and J calls were adopted from that table, with D and trimming inferred from the DNA. The sample contains 100,000 to 150,000 clones, about 81% of them found a single time. 3.5% to 4% of the sample rests with the top ten.

CDR1 and CDR2, looked up from the germline V gene, are SGDLS and YYNGEE. The CDR3 starts with the cysteine, ends with the phenylalanine, and has 16 residues. Solely the CDR3 DNA is kept, with 48 bases framed from the first base. V and J lose 4 bases and 2 bases, and a span of 18 bases separates them. Each collaborating institution followed its own protocols to collect whole blood in K2EDTA tubes. For TCRbeta analysis, collaborators shipped samples as frozen whole blood, isolated PBMCs, or DNA extracted from either of those sample types. The receptor's source is a woman between 50 and 59 years old with acute or convalescent COVID-19. The sequencing sample was made of peripheral blood. The V and J segments used are TRBV9 and TRBJ1-2; TRBD1 is a weak D gene call, 6 bases matching. The CDR3 reads as follows: CASSPLQGRTNYGYTF. Here is the DNA: TGTGCCAGCAGCCCCTTACAGGGAAGAACCAACTATGGCTACACCTTC. Reference TRBV9 and TRBJ1-2 proteins supply the regions before and after the CDR3; the full variable domain is: DSGVTQTPKHLITATGQRVTLRCSPRSGDLSVYWYQQSLDQGLQFLIQYYNGEERAKGNILERFSAQQFPDLHSELNLSSLELGDSALYFCASSPLQGRTNYGYTFGSGTRLTVV.